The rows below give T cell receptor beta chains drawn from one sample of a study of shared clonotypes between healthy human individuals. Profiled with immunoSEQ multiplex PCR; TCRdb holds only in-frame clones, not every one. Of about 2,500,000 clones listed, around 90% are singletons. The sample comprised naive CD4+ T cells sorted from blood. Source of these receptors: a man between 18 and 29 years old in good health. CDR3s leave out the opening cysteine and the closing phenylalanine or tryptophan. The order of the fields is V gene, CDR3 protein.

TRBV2 ASSVPTGELF
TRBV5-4 ASSQDRVDTIY
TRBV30 AWSVTSGPYEQY
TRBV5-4 ASSLPGGGTDTQY
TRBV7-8 ASSPRQGLSNQPQH
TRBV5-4 ASSQGGGGLAEQF
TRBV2 ASSLMGGNQPQH
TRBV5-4 ASSLALGDEQY
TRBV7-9 ASSSGDKVSYEQY
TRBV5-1 ASSLVLGETQY
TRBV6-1 ASSETRTGGNIWSNQPQH
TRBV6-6 ASSYWGIGTDTQY
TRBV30 AWSARTGWGSPLH
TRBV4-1 ASSPGTGGTYEQY
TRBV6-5 ASAAEGRYEQY
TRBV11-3 ASSRLSGDNEQF
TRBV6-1 ASSDTSGGAYEQY
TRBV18 ASSPLGPPGTENGYT
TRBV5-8 ASSPGGLAGGNQETQY
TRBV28 ASSWAGASTDTQY
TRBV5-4 ASSLGQGTVTNTEAF
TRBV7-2 ASSLARFDREENTEAF
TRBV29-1 SVEIGGGTGEQF
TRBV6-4 ASSDWTGGAYEQY
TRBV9 ASSVASGKGDEQF
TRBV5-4 ASSLGSATGELF
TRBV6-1 ASSVTSGTTDTQY
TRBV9 ASSVATGLGSGNTIY
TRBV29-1 SVEVGVVNTEAF
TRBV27 ASSSTGNGNTIY
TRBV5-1 ASSSGTGGNYGYT
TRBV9 ASSPGTGSTYT
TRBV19 ASTGDSKDRSYEQY
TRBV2 ASTRDFTGELF
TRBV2 ASKTSGGVTYNEQF
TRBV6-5 ASSYALGAYGELF
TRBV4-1 ASSQDNGNRDNEQF
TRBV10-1 ASSESGVEAF
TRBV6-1 ASRPTGEQF
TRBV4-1 ASSPAGMERETQY
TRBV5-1 ASSLRADNTGELF
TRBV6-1 ASKSGGTQY
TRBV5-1 ASSLRESTGELF
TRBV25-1 ASSVEGIGETQY
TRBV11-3 ASSFGTDYNEQF
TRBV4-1 ASSQAGSTDTQY